The 14 T cell receptor beta chains reported below all come from one sample, sequenced in a study of cytomegalovirus exposure and HLA in healthy donors. In the PCR, 60 Vbeta and 13 Jbeta primers were used. The protocol was immunoSEQ multiplex PCR, while the TCRdb copy is restricted to in-frame clones and leaves out a portion. In the table there are 110,000 to 150,000 clones, roughly 84% of which are singletons. The source material was PBMCs. Every receptor here comes from a boy younger than 10 in good health and CMV-seronegative.

In this sample, this clone turned up a few times. The CDR3 here is CASSPGQDREQYF. Written as DNA, the CDR3 is TGTGCCAGCAGCCCGGGACAGGACCGCGAGCAGTACTTC. The chain recombines TRBV7-2 with TRBJ2-7; 8 bases align to TRBD1. There are 13 residues in the CDR3. J gave up 6 bases and V 5 bases, and 6 bases lay outside the gene matches. Per the germline V gene, CDR1 is SGHTA and CDR2 is FQGNSA.

The chain carries TRBV6-1 and TRBJ1-5, with 10 bases lining up with TRBD1. This CDR3 region has 18 residues. Germline V gene lookup returns CDR1 MNHNS and CDR2 SASEGT. V lost 2 bases to trimming and J lost 0 bases; unmatched junction nucleotides: 7. The CDR3 DNA is TGTGCCAGCAGTGAAAGGACAGGGGGGGTCTATAGCAATCAGCCCCAGCATTTT. Translating it yields CASSERTGGVYSNQPQHF.

V gene TRBV5-1 combines with J gene TRBJ1-2; D not resolved. The V and J ends lost 0 bases and 6 bases respectively, with 12 bases between them. This CDR3 is built from 14 residues. The germline V gene has CDR1 SGHRS and CDR2 YFSETQ. As DNA, the CDR3 is TGCGCCAGCAGCTTGGCTACTTCGGGGAATGGCTACACCTTC. It codes for CASSLATSGNGYTF.

V gene TRBV5-6 combines with J gene TRBJ2-7; the D is unclear. The CDR3 consists of 13 residues. V was clipped by 6 bases and J by 2 bases, with 12 bases between them. CDR1 and CDR2 from the germline V gene are SGHDT and YYEEEE. CDR3 residues: CASMGPATYEQYF. The CDR3 nucleotides read TGTGCCAGCATGGGTCCAGCGACCTACGAGCAGTACTTC.

Here the CDR3 reads CASSIPGQGLQIYGANVLTF. The CDR3 nucleotides read TGTGCCAGCAGCATTCCGGGACAGGGGTTGCAGATTTATGGGGCCAACGTCCTGACTTTC. The gene calls are TRBV7-3 and TRBJ2-6, with 10 bases identical to TRBD1. V was clipped by 5 bases and J by 3 bases; unmatched bases: 16. The CDR3 length is 20 residues. CDR1 SGHTA and CDR2 FQGTGA come from the germline V gene.

This clone was seen a single time. A junction end diverges from the germline sequence, so it may reflect a read error. The rearrangement joins TRBV2 to TRBJ1-6; D is unclear. CDR1 is SNHLY, CDR2 FYNNEI, per germline. The CDR3 covers 17 residues. The CDR3 DNA reads TGTGCCAGCAGTGAAGCTTTCCGACGGAGGGAGAATTCGCCCCTCCACTTT. This sequence encodes CASSEAFRRRENSPLHF. The full variable domain, completed using reference TRBV2 and TRBJ1-6, is EPEVTQTPSHQVTQMGQEVILRCVPISNHLYFYWYRQILGQKVEFLVSFYNNEISEKSEIFDDQFSVERPDGSNFTLKIRSTKLEDSAMYFCASSEAFRRRENSPLHFGNGTRLTVT.

This clone was found a few times. The rearrangement links TRBV5-4 to TRBJ2-7; 14 bases align to TRBD2. The germline V gene encodes CDR1 SGHNT and CDR2 YYREEE (reference sequence). Trimming removed 4 bases from V and 5 bases from J; junction bases left unmatched: 2. The CDR3 covers 14 residues. The CDR3, as DNA: TGTGCCAGCAGCCCGGGACTAGCGGGAGACGAGCAGTACTTC. This translates into CASSPGLAGDEQYF.

The chain joins TRBV5-4 to TRBJ2-1; tentative D call: TRBD2 (6 bases). V was shortened by 4 bases and J by 12 bases, with 14 bases between the two germline ends. Germline V lookup: CDR1 SGHNT, CDR2 YYREEE (reference sequence). This CDR3 is built from 12 residues. The DNA for the CDR3 is TGTGCCAGCAGCGGCGAAGGGAGGTGGCAGTTCTTC. Amino acids: CASSGEGRWQFF.

The count of this clone is one. The chain employs TRBV19 and TRBJ1-5; tentative D call: TRBD1 (6 bases). The CDR3 is made up of 15 amino acids. V was clipped by 6 bases and J by 3 bases, with 15 bases between them. Looked up from germline, CDR1 is LNHDA and CDR2 is SQIVND (reference sequence). CDR3 residues: CASRITGRPNQPQHF. CDR3 DNA sequence: TGTGCCAGTAGGATAACAGGGCGGCCCAATCAGCCCCAGCATTTT.

This sequence joins TRBV19 and TRBJ1-1, with a possible D match to TRBD1 (5 bases). V lost 9 bases and J 1 base, leaving 15 bases between the germline ends. This CDR3 has 14 residues. Germline V gene data show CDR1 as LNHDA and CDR2 as SQIVND (reference sequence). This CDR3 reads CASNQGARNTEAFF. The CDR3 DNA reads as TGTGCCAGCAACCAGGGTGCCAGGAACACTGAAGCTTTCTTT.

V and J are TRBV10-3 and TRBJ1-1, with TRBD1 matching 8 bases. Germline loops: CDR1 ENHRY, CDR2 SYGVKD. The CDR3 totals 14 residues. The ends lost 10 bases at V and 1 base at J; junction bases unmatched: 8. The CDR3 bases are TGTGCCACCAGCCTGACAGGGGCGAACACTGAAGCTTTCTTT. This gives the protein CATSLTGANTEAFF.

This clone was recorded a few times. The chain employs TRBV2 and TRBJ1-1; 7 bases line up with TRBD1. There are 12 residues in the CDR3. V lost 6 bases, J lost 8 bases, and 6 bases stayed unmatched. Germline V gives CDR1 SNHLY, CDR2 FYNNEI. CDR3 sequence reads: CASRPGTVEAFF. Here the CDR3 DNA reads TGTGCCAGCAGGCCCGGGACAGTCGAAGCTTTCTTT.

The chain combines TRBV5-8 with TRBJ2-5; 7 bases agree with TRBD2. Trimming took 2 bases from V and 2 from J; bases not matched to a gene: 12. The V gene's germline CDR1 is SGHTS and CDR2 YDEGEE. This CDR3 comprises 17 residues. The CDR3 sequence: CASSLGRTRGVQETQYF. DNA of the CDR3: TGTGCCAGCAGCTTAGGACGGACCCGGGGGGTACAAGAGACCCAGTACTTC.

This clone appeared a few times. V and J are TRBV5-6 and TRBJ1-1; a possible D gene is TRBD1 (6 bases). Trimming took off 4 bases at V and 1 base at J, with 17 bases between the two ends. Germline V lookup: CDR1 SGHDT, CDR2 YYEEEE. The CDR3 has 16 amino acids. The CDR3 DNA reads as TGTGCCAGCAGCCGGGGGGCAGGCAGTGAGAACACTGAAGCTTTCTTT. Amino acid sequence: CASSRGAGSENTEAFF.